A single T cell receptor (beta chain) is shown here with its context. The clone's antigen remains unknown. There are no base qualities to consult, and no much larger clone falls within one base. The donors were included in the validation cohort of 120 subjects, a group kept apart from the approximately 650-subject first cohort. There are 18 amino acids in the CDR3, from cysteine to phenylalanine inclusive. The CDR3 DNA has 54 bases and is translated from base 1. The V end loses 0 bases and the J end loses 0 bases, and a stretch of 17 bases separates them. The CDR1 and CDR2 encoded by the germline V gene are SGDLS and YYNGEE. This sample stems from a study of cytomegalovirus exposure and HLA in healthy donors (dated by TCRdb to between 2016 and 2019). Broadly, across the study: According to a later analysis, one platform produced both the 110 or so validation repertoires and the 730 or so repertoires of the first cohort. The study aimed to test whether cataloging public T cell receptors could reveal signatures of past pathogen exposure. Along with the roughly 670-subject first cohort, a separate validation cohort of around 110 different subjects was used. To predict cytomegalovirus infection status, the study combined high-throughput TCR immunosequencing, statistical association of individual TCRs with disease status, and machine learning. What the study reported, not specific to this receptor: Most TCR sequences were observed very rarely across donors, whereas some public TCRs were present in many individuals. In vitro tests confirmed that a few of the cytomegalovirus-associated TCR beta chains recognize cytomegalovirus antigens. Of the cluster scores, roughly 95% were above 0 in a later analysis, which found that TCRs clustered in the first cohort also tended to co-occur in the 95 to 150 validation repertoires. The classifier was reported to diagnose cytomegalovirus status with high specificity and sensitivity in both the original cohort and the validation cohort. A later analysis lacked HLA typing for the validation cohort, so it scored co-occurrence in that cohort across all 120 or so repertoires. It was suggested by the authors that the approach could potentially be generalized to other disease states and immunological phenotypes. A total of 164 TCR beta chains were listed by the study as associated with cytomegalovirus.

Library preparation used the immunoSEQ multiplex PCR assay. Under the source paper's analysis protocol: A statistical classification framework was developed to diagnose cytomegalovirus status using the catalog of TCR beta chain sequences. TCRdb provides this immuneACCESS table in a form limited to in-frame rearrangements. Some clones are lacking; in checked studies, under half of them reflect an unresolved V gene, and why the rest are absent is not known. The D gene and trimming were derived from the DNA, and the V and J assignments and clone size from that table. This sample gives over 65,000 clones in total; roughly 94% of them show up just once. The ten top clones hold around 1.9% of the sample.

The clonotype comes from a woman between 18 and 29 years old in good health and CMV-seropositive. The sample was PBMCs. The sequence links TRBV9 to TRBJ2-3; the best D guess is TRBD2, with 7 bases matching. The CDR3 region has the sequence CASSVAPGGRGSTDTQYF. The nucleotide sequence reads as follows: TGTGCCAGCAGCGTAGCTCCTGGGGGGCGGGGGAGCACAGATACGCAGTATTTT.